The rows below give T cell receptor beta chains drawn from one sample of a study of T-cell memory formation after mild COVID-19. Each CDR3 protein gets one entry after TCRdb re-called the 5' RACE reads with MiXCR. The table includes 530,000 or so distinct CDR3 sequences, roughly 17% detected once. Sequenced material: PBMCs or a T cell subset sorted from them (not recorded which). These receptors all come from an adult woman who had mild COVID-19 (a few samples of this study predate the infection). Cell type and time point are not known. Both conserved end residues are trimmed from each CDR3.

j_call	v_call	cdr3_aa
TRBJ2-7	TRBV7-8	ASSFEEGSYEQY
TRBJ2-3	TRBV30	AWSVVGQGLLDTQY
TRBJ2-3	TRBV7-2	ASRTVDTQY
TRBJ2-1	TRBV7-2	ASSPAFGYNEQF
TRBJ1-1	TRBV18	ASSPAVKNTEAF
TRBJ2-5	TRBV3-1	ASSSAGSKETQY
TRBJ2-3	TRBV11-3	ASSPGGREEDTQY
TRBJ2-3	TRBV7-2	ASSRLGGRTANTQY
TRBJ2-3	TRBV4-2	ASSLNPILATSTDTQY
TRBJ2-3	TRBV7-2	ASSSRLAPY
TRBJ2-3	TRBV20-1	SARTPGPLTQY
TRBJ2-5	TRBV21-1	ASSTRHRGPETQY
TRBJ2-7	TRBV4-1	ASSQGTGSVRWYEQY
TRBJ1-1	TRBV7-9	ASSFKRRDDTEAF
TRBJ2-7	TRBV20-1	SATRYSYEQY
TRBJ1-3	TRBV7-2	ASSSTSDPGNTIY
TRBJ2-5	TRBV28	ASSSPSSGKETQY
TRBJ2-3	TRBV11-2	ASSLVAGTGPTDTQY
TRBJ1-5	TRBV6-6	ASSRARNQPQH
TRBJ2-5	TRBV4-1	ASSQEGAGGETQY
TRBJ2-1	TRBV6-4	ASSEFWLAGGNEQF
TRBJ2-3	TRBV5-4	ASYRGGPGTDTQY
TRBJ2-2	TRBV12-3/TRBV12-4	ASSSGLAGNTGELF
TRBJ2-2	TRBV6-5	ASRNWIVGVPTGELF
TRBJ2-1	TRBV3-1	ASSQFSGGPGTREQF
TRBJ2-5	TRBV5-4	ASSRSGTYQETQY
TRBJ1-2	TRBV5-1	ASSGRDNYGYT
TRBJ1-1	TRBV9	ASSVVQGALETEAF
TRBJ1-2	TRBV3-1	ASSQQQGRGGYT
TRBJ1-5	TRBV6-1	ASYTRGGRGFNQPQH
TRBJ2-7	TRBV7-2	ASSPPGGTYEQY
TRBJ2-1	TRBV9	ASSTTSGGAGNEQF
TRBJ2-7	TRBV6-1	ASSEAAGMLEQY
TRBJ1-4	TRBV7-9	ASSSINLQGPNEKLF
TRBJ2-7	TRBV5-1	ASSSSGTGNQPYEQY
TRBJ1-4	TRBV27	ASRRNEKLF
TRBJ2-1	TRBV6-2/TRBV6-3	ASKGQTGTSGKGGYNEQF